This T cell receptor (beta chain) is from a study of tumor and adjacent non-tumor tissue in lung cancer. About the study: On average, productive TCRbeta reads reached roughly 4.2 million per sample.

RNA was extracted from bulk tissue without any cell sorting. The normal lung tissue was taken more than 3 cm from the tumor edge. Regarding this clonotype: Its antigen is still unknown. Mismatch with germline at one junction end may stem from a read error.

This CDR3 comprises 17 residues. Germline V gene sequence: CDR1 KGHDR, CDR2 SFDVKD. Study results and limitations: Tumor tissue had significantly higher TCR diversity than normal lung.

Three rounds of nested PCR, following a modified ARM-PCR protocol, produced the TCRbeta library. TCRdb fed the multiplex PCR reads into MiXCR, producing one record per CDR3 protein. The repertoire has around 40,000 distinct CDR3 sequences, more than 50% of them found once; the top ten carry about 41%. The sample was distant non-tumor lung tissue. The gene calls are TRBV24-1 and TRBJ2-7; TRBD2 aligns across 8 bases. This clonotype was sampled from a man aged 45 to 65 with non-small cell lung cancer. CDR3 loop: CATSGEAAAGEPYEQYF. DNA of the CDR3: TGTGCCACCAGTGGTGAGGCAGCAGCGGGAGAGCCCTACGAACAGTACTTC.